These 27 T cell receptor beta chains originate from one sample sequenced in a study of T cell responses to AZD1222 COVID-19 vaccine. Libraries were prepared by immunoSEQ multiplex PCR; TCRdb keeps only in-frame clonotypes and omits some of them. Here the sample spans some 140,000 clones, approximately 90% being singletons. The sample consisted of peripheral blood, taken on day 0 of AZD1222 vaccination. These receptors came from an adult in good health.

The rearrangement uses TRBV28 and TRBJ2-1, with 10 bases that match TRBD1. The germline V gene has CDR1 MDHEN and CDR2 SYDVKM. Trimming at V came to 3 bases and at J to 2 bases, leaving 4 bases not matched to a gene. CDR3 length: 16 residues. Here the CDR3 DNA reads TGTGCCAGCAGTTTCCCGGGGACAGGGGCCTACAATGAGCAGTTCTTC. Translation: CASSFPGTGAYNEQFF.

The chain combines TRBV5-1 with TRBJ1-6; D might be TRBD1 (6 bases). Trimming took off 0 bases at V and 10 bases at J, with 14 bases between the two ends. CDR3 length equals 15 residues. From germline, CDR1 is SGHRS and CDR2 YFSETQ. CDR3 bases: TGCGCCAGCAGCTTGGATCAGGGGCCCGGATCACCCCTCCACTTT. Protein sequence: CASSLDQGPGSPLHF.

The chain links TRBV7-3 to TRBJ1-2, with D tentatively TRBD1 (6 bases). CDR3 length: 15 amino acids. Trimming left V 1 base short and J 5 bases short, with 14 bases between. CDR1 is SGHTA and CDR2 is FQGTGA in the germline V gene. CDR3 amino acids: CASSLMAGAGYGYTF. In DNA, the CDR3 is TGTGCCAGCAGCTTAATGGCGGGGGCCGGTTATGGCTACACCTTC.

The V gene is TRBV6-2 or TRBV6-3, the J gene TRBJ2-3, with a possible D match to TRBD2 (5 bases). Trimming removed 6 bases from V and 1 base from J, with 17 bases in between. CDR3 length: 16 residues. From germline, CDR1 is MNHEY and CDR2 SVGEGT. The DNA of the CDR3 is TGTGCCAGCAGCCGGAGGCTTTTAGAGGGCACAGATACGCAGTATTTT. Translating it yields CASSRRLLEGTDTQYF.

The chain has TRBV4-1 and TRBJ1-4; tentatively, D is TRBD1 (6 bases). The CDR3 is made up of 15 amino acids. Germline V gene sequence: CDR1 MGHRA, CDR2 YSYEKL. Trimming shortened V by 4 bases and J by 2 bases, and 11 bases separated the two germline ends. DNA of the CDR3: TGCGCCAGCAGCCGCGTAGGGGGGACTAATGAAAAACTGTTTTTT. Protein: CASSRVGGTNEKLFF.

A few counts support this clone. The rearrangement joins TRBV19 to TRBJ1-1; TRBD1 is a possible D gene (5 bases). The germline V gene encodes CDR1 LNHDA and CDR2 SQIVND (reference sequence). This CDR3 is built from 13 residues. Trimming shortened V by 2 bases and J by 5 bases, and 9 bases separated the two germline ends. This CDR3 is CASSIRGTTEAFF. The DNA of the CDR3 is TGTGCCAGTAGTATACGGGGGACGACTGAAGCTTTCTTT.

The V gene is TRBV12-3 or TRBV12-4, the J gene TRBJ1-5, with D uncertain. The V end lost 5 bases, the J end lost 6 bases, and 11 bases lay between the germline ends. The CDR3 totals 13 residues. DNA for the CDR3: TGTGCCAGCAGTCCTGGAACCCTTCAGCCCCAGCATTTT. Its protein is CASSPGTLQPQHF.

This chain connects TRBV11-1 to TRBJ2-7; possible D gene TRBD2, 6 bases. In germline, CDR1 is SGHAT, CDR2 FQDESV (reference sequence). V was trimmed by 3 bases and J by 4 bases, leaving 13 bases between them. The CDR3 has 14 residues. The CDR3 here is CASSLEGDPYEQYF. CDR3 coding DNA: TGTGCCAGCAGCTTGGAGGGAGATCCGTACGAGCAGTACTTC.

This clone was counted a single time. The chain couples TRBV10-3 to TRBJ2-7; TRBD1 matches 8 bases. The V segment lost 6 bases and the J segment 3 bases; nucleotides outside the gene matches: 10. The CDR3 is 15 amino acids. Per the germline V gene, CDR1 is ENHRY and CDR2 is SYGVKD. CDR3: CAISDPGQGHYEQYF. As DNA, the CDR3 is TGTGCCATCAGCGACCCCGGACAGGGTCACTACGAGCAGTACTTC.

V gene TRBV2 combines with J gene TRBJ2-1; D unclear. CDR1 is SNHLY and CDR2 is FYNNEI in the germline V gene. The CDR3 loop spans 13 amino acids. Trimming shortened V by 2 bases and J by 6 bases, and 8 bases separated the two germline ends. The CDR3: CASSESTGNEQFF. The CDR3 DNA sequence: TGTGCCAGCAGTGAATCCACTGGCAATGAGCAGTTCTTC.

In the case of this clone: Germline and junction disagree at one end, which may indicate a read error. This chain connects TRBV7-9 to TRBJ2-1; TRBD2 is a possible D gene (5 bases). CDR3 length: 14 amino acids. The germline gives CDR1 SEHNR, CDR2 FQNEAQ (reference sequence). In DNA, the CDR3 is TGTGCCAGCACCTCTCCGGACTCCCACAATGAGCAGTTCTTC. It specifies CASTSPDSHNEQFF.

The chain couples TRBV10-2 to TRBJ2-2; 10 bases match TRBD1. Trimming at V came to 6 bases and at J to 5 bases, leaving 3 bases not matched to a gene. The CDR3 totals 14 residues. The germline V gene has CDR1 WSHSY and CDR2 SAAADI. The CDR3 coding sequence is TGCGCCAGCAGGACAGGGGGCGCGACCGGGGAGCTGTTTTTT. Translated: CASRTGGATGELFF.

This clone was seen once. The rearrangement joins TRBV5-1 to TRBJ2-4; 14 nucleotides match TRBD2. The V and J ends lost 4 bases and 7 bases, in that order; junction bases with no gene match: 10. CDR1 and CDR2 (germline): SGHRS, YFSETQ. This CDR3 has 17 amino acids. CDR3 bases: TGCGCCAGCAGCACCGGACTAGCGGGAGGTGGTGGCAACATTCAGTACTTC. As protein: CASSTGLAGGGGNIQYF.

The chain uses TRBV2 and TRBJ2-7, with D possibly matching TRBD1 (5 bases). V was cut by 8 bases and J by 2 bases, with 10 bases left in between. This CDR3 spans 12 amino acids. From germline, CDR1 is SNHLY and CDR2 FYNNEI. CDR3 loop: CASLLGPYEQYF. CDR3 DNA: TGTGCCAGCCTCCTGGGGCCCTACGAGCAGTACTTC.

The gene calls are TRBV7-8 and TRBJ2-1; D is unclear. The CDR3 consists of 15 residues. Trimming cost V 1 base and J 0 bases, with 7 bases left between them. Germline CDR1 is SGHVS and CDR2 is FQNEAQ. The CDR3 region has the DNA TGTGCCAGCAGCTTAGAGGATAGCTCCTACAATGAGCAGTTCTTC. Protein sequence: CASSLEDSSYNEQFF.

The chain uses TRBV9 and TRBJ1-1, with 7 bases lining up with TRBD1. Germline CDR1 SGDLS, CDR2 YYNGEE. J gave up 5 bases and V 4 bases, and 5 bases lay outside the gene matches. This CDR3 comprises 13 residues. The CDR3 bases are TGTGCCAGCAGCTCGGAACAGGGGACTGAAGCTTTCTTT. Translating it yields CASSSEQGTEAFF. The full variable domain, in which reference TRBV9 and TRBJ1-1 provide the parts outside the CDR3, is DSGVTQTPKHLITATGQRVTLRCSPRSGDLSVYWYQQSLDQGLQFLIQYYNGEERAKGNILERFSAQQFPDLHSELNLSSLELGDSALYFCASSSEQGTEAFFGQGTRLTVV.

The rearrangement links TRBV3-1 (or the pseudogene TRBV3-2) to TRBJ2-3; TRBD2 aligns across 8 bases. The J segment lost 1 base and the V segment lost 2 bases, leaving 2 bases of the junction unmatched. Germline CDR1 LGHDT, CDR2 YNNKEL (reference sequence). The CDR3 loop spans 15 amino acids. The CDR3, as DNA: TGTGCCAGCAGCCAAAGAGCGGGAGGCACAGATACGCAGTATTTT. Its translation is CASSQRAGGTDTQYF.

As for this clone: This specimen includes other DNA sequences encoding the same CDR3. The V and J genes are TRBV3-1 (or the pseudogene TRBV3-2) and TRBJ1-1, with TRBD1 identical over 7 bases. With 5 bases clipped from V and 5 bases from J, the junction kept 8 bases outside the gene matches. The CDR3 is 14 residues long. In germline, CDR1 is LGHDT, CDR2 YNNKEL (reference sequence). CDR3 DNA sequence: TGTGCCAGCAGCTCCCGAACAGGGGAGACTGAAGCTTTCTTT. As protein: CASSSRTGETEAFF.

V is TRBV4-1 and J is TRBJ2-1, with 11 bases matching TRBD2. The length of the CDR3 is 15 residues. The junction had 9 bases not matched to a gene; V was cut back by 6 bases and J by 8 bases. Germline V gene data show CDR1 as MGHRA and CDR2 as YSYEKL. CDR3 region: CASSLLAGVRDEQFF. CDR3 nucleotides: TGCGCCAGCAGTCTACTAGCGGGAGTTAGGGATGAGCAGTTCTTC.

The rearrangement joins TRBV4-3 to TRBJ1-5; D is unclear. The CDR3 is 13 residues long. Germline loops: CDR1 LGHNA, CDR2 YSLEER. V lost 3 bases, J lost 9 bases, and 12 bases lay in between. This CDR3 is CASSQGSEGPQHF. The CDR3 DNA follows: TGCGCCAGCAGCCAGGGCTCAGAGGGGCCCCAGCATTTT.

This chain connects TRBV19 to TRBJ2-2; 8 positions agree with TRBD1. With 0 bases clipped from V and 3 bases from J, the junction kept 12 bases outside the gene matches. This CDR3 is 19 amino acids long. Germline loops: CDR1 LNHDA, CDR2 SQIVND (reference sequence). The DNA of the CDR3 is TGTGCCAGTAGTATAGAGGGCCAGGGGGCGAAAAGTTACACCGGGGAGCTGTTTTTT. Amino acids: CASSIEGQGAKSYTGELFF.

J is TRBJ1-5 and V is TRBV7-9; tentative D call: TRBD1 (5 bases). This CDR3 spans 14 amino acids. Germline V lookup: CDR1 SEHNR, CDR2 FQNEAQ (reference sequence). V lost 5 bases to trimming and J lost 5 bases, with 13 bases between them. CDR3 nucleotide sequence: TGTGCCAGCAGCGGCGGGACCCATGATCAGCCCCAGCATTTT. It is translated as CASSGGTHDQPQHF.

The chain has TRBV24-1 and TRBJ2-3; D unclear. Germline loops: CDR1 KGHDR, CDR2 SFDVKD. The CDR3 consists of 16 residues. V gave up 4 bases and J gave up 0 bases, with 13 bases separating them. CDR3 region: CATSDPRHTSTDTQYF. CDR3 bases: TGTGCCACCAGTGACCCCCGGCATACTAGCACAGATACGCAGTATTTT.

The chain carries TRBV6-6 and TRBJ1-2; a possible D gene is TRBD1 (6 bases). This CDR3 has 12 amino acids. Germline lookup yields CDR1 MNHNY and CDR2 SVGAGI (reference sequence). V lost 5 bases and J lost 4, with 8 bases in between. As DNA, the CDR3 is TGTGCCAGCAGTCTGGACAGCTATGGCTACACCTTC. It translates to CASSLDSYGYTF.

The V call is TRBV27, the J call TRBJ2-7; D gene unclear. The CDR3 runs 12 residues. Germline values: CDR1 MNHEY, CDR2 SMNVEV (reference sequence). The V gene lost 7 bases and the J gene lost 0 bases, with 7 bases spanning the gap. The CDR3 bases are TGTGCCAGCATGGGTTTCTCCTACGAGCAGTACTTC. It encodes CASMGFSYEQYF.

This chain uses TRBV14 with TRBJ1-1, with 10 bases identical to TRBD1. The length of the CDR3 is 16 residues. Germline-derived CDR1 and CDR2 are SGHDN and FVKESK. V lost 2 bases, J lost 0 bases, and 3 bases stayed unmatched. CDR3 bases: TGTGCCAGCAGCCAAAGGACAGGGGGAATGAACACTGAAGCTTTCTTT. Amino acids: CASSQRTGGMNTEAFF. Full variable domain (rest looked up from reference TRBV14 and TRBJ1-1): EAGVTQFPSHSVIEKGQTVTLRCDPISGHDNLYWYRRVMGKEIKFLLHFVKESKQDESGMPNNRFLAERTGGTYSTLKVQPAELEDSGVYFCASSQRTGGMNTEAFFGQGTRLTVV.

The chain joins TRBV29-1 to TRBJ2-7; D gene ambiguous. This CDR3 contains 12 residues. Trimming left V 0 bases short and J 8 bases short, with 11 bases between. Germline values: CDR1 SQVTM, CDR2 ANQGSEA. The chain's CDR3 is CSVEDHLGQQYF. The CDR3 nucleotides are TGCAGCGTTGAAGATCACCTTGGGCAGCAGTACTTC.